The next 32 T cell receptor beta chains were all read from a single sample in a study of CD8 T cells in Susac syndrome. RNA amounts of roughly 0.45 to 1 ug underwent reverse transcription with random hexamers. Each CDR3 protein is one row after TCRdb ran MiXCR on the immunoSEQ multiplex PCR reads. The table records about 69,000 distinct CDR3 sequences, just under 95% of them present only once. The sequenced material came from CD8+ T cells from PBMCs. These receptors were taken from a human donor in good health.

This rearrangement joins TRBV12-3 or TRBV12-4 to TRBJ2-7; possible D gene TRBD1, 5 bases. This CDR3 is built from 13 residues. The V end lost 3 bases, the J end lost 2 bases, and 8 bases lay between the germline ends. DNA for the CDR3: TGTGCCAGCAGTTTTGACAGCGCCTACGAGCAGTACTTC. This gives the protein CASSFDSAYEQYF.

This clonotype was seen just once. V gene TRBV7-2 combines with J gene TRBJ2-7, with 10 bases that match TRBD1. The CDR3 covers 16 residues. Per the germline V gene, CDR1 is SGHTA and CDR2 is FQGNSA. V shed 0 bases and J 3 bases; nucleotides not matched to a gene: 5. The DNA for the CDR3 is TGTGCCAGCAGCTTAGCACTCGGGACAGGGGACTACGAGCAGTACTTC. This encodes CASSLALGTGDYEQYF.

CDR3 loop: CASSLGTGTTEQYF. The DNA of the CDR3 is TGCGCCAGCAGCCTGGGGACAGGGACAACCGAGCAGTACTTC. J is TRBJ2-7 and V is TRBV4-1; 9 nucleotides align to TRBD1. The CDR3 has 14 residues. The junction had 7 bases not matched to a gene; V was cut back by 4 bases and J by 6 bases. Germline V lookup: CDR1 MGHRA, CDR2 YSYEKL.

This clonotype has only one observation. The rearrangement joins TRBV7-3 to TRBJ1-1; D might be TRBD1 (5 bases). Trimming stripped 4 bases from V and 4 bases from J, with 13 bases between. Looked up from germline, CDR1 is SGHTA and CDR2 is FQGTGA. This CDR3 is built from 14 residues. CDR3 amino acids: CASSSGPTVTEAFF. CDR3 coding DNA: TGTGCCAGCAGCTCGGGACCGACTGTCACTGAAGCTTTCTTT.

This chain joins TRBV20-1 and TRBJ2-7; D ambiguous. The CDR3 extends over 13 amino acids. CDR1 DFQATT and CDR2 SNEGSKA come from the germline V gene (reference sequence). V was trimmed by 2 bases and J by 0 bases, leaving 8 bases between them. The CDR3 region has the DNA TGCAGTGCTAGAACCCCAGACTCCTACGAGCAGTACGTC. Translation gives CSARTPDSYEQYV.

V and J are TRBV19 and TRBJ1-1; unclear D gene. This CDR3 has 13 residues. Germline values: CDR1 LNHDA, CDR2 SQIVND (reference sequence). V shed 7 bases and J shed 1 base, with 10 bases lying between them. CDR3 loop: CASMVGGNTEAFF. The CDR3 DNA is TGTGCCAGTATGGTTGGTGGGAACACTGAAGCTTTCTTT.

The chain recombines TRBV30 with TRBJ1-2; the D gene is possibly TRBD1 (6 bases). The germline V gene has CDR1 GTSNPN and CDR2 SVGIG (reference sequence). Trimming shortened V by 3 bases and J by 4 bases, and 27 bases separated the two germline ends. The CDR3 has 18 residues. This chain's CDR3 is CAWSSIQQKGGNSYGYTF. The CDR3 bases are TGTGCCTGGAGCTCGATTCAACAAAAGGGGGGGAATAGCTATGGCTACACCTTC.

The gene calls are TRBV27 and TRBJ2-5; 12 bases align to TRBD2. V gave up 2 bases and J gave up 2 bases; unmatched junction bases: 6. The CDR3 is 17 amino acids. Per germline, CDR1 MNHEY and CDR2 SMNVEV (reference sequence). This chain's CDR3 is CASSLRGLAGIQETQYF. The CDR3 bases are TGTGCCAGCAGTTTACGTGGACTAGCGGGGATACAAGAGACCCAGTACTTC.

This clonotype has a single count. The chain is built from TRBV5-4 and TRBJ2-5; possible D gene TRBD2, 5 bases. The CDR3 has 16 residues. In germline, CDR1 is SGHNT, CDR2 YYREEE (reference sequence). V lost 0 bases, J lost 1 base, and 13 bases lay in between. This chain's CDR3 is CASSLASGWGQETQYF. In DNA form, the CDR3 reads TGTGCCAGCAGCTTGGCATCGGGGTGGGGCCAAGAGACCCAGTACTTC. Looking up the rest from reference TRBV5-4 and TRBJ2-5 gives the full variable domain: ETGVTQSPTHLIKTRGQQVTLRCSSQSGHNTVSWYQQALGQGPQFIFQYYREEENGRGNFPPRFSGLQFPNYSSELNVNALELDDSALYLCASSLASGWGQETQYFGPGTRLLVL.

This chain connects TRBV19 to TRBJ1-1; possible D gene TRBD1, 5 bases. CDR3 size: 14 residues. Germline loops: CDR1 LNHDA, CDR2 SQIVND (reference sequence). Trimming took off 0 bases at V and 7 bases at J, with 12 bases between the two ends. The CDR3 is CASSIDGAAYEAFF. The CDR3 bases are TGTGCCAGTAGTATAGATGGGGCAGCGTATGAAGCTTTCTTT.

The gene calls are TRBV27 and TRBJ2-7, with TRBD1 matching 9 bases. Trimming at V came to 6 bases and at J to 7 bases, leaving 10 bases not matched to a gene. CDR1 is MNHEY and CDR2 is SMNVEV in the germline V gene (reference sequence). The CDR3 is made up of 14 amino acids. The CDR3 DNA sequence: TGTGCCAGCAGGGAGACAGGGGGACTTCGGGAGCAGTACTTC. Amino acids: CASRETGGLREQYF.

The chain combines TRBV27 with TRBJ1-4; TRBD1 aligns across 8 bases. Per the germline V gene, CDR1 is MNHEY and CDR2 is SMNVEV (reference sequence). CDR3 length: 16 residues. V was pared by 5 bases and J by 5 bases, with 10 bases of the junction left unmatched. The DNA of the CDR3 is TGTGCCAGCAGTCCAGGCCCACAGGGGGTGAATGAAAAACTGTTTTTT. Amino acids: CASSPGPQGVNEKLFF.

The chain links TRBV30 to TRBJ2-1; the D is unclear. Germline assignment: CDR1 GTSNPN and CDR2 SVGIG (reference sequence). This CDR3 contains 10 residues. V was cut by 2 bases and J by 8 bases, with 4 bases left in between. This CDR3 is CAWSIHEQFF. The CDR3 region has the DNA TGTGCCTGGAGTATCCATGAGCAGTTCTTC.

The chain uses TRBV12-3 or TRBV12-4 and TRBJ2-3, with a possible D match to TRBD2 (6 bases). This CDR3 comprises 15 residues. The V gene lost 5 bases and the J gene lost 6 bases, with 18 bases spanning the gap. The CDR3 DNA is TGTGCCAGCAGTCCCCGGGGGTCCCCATCGGATACGCAGTATTTT. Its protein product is CASSPRGSPSDTQYF.

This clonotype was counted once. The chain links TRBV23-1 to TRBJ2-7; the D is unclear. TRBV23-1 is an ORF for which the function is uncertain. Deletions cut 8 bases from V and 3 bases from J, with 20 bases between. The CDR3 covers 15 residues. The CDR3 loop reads CASQGAAWRHYEQYV. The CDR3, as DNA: TGCGCCAGCCAAGGCGCCGCCTGGCGACACTACGAGCAGTACGTC.

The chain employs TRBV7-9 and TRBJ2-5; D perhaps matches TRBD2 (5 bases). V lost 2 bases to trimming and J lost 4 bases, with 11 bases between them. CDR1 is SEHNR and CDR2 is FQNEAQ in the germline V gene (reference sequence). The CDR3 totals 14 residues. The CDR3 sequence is CASSLPGNLETQYF. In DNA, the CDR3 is TGTGCCAGCAGCTTACCGGGGAATCTAGAGACCCAGTACTTC. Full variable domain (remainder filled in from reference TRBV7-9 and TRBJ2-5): DTGVSQNPRHKITKRGQNVTFRCDPISEHNRLYWYRQTLGQGPEFLTYFQNEAQLEKSRLLSDRFSAERPKGSFSTLEIQRTEQGDSAMYLCASSLPGNLETQYFGPGTRLLVL.

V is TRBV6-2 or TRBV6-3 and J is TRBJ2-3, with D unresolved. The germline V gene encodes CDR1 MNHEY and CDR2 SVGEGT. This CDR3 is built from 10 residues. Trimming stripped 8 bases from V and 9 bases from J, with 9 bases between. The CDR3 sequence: CASGLETQYF. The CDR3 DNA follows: TGTGCCAGCGGGTTGGAGACGCAGTATTTT.

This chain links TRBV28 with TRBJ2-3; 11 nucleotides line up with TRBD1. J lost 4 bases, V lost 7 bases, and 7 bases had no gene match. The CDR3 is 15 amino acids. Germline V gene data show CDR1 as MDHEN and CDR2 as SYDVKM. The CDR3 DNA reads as TGTGCCAGCACCTCCGGGACAGGGGGAGCAGATACGCAGTATTTT. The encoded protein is CASTSGTGGADTQYF.

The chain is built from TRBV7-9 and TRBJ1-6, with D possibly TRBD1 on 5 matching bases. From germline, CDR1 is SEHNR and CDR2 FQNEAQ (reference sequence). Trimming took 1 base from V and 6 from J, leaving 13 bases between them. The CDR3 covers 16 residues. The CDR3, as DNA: TGTGCCAGCAGCTTAGGAGGGGTGCGGCCTAATTCACCCCTCCACTTT. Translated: CASSLGGVRPNSPLHF.

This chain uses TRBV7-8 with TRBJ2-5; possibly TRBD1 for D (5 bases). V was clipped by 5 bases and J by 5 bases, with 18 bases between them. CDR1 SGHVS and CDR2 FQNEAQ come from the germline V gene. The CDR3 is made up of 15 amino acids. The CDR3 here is CASSLPQGLEETQYF. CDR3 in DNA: TGTGCCAGCAGCCTTCCCCAGGGTCTGGAGGAGACCCAGTACTTC.

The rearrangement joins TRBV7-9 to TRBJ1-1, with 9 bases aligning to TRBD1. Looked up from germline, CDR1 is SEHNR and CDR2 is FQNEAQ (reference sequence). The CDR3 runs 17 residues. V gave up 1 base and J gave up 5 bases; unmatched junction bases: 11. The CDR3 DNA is TGTGCCAGCAGCTTAGATGGAGACAGGGGGATGCATACTGAAGCTTTCTTT. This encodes CASSLDGDRGMHTEAFF.

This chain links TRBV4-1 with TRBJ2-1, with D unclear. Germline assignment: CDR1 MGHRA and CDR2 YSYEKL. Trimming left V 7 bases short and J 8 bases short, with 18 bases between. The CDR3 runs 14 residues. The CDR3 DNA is TGCGCCAGCACTCCCGTCCTGGGCGGCGATGAGCAGTTCTTC. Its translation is CASTPVLGGDEQFF.

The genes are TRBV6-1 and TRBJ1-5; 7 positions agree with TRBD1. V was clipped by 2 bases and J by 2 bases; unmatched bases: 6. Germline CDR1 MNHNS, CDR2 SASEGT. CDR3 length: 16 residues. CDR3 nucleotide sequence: TGTGCCAGCAGTGAATGGAATACAGGGGGCAATCAGCCCCAGCATTTT. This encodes CASSEWNTGGNQPQHF.

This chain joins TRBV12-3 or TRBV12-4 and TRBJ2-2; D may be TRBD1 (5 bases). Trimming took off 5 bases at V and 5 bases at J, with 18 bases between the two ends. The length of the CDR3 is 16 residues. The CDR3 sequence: CASSPSTDLRTGELFF. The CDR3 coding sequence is TGTGCCAGCAGTCCCTCGACAGATTTGAGGACCGGGGAGCTGTTTTTT.

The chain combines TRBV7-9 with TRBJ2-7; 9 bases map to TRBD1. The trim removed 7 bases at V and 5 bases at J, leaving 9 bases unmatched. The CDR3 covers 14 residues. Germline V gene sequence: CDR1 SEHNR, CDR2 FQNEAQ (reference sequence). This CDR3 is CASTGTGGTNEQYF. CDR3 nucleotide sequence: TGTGCCAGCACCGGAACAGGGGGCACCAACGAGCAGTACTTC.

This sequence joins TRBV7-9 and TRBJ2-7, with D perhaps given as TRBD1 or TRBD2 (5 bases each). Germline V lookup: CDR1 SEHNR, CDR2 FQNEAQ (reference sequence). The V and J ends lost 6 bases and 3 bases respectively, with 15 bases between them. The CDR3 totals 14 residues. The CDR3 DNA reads TGTGCCAGCAGTAGGGACCTTCGGGGCTACGAGCAGTACTTC. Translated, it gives CASSRDLRGYEQYF.

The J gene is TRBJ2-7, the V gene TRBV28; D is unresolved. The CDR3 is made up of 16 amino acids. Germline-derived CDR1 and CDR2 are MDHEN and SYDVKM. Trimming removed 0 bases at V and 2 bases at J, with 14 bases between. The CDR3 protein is CASSLWDPKYTYEQYV. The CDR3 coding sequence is TGTGCCAGCAGTTTATGGGACCCCAAGTACACCTACGAGCAGTACGTC.

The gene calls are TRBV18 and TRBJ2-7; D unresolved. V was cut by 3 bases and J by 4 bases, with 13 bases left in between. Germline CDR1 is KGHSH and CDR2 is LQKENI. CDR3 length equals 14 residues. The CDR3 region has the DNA TGTGCCAGCTCACCTACCCGTTCATGGTACGAGCAGTACGTC. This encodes CASSPTRSWYEQYV.

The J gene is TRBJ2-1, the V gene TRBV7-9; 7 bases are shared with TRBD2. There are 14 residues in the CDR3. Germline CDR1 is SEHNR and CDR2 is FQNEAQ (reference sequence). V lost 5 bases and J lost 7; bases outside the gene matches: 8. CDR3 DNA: TGTGCCAGCAGCACCTGGGACTATAAAAATGAGCAGTTCTTC. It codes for CASSTWDYKNEQFF.

In nucleotides, the CDR3 is TGTGCCAGCAGCTCTCCGTGGGACTCAAGCTCCTACGAGCAGTACTTC. Protein sequence: CASSSPWDSSSYEQYF. The V gene is TRBV5-6, the J gene TRBJ2-7; tentative D call: TRBD2 (6 bases). Germline-derived CDR1 and CDR2 are SGHDT and YYEEEE. V was trimmed by 3 bases and J by 0 bases, leaving 16 bases between them. The CDR3 length is 16 residues. The full variable domain, rest sourced from reference TRBV5-6 and TRBJ2-7, is DAGVTQSPTHLIKTRGQQVTLRCSPKSGHDTVSWYQQALGQGPQFIFQYYEEEERQRGNFPDRFSGHQFPNYSSELNVNALLLGDSALYLCASSSPWDSSSYEQYFGPGTRLTVT.

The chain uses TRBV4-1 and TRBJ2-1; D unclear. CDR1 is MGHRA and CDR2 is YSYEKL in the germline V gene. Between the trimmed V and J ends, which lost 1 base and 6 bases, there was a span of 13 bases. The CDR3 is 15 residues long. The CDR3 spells CASSQVVGSLNEQFF. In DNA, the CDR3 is TGCGCCAGCAGCCAAGTAGTGGGGTCTCTCAATGAGCAGTTCTTC.

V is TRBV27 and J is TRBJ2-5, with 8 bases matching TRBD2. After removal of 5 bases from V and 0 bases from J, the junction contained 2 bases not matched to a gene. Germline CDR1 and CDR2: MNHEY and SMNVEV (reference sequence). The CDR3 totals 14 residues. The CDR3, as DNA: TGTGCCAGCAGTAGCGGGGGTTACCAAGAGACCCAGTACTTC. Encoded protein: CASSSGGYQETQYF.